This section outlines one TCR beta chain sequence together with its context. This specimen comes from a study of shared clonotypes between healthy human individuals. This CDR3 region has 13 residues. V was trimmed by 3 bases and J by 5 bases, leaving 10 bases between them. Germline V gene lookup returns CDR1 MGHDK and CDR2 SYGVNS. Sequenced by immunoSEQ multiplex PCR; TCRdb stores in-frame clones only, minus some. The sample shows millions of clones, roughly 94% of them seen only once. The chain is built from TRBV25-1 and TRBJ1-2; maybe TRBD1 (6 bases). The sequencing input was naive CD4+ T cells sorted from blood. The subset here: CD45RA+ positively selected. The source of this sequence is a man younger than 35 in good health. The CDR3 nucleotides are TGTGCCAGCAGTGAGGGAGGGGGTTATGGCTACACCTTC. This encodes CASSEGGGYGYTF.